This T cell receptor beta chain derives from a study of post-analysis software for immune sequencing data (dated by TCRdb to between 2015 and 2017). Looking at the study overall: Disease courses on record covered relapsing-remitting, secondary progressive and progressive-relapsing multiple sclerosis, though some patients had no subtype annotation. Patient repertoires were compared against ten to twelve previously published healthy control repertoires from donors aged about 6 to 27 years. A subset of samples was prepared in parallel using single-end sample barcoding, then pooled and co-amplified after Illumina adapter ligation.

To prepare the library, PCR was applied. TCRdb names Illumina HiSeq 2500 as the instrument used. To reduce PCR and sequencing biases, unique molecular identifiers were incorporated into the TCR beta cDNA libraries. Approximately 500,000 cDNA molecules were obtained for every 1 to 10 million input T cells, so each molecule roughly corresponded to one T cell. The patient libraries were prepared and sequenced using the same protocol as the earlier healthy control dataset. Samples belonging to the same batch were prepared together, multiplexed and sequenced on a shared HiSeq lane. As for the original processing: Raw barcoded reads were processed with MIGEC, discarding single-read molecular identifier groups before consensus assembly and CDR3 extraction. Clonotype tables were post-analysed with VDJtools, normalizing diversity by down-sampling all datasets to the smallest sample size. To correct batch-related cross-sample contamination, repertoire overlap clustering matched CDR3 amino acid sequences but not nucleotide sequences. TCRdb reworked the public reads: Q25 trimming with fastp, MiXCR clone assembly, productive beta chains retained. Rows with one shared CDR3 protein collapse into an entry with the most common genes and DNA. Here the V and J calls rest on TCRdb's processing, not on the authors' analysis. The sample data list roughly 600,000 distinct CDR3 sequences, and 44% of these were observed just once. The top ten hold more than 1.5% of the sample.

To demonstrate the VDJtools post-analysis software, TCR beta repertoires were profiled from the peripheral blood of some 12 young patients with multiple sclerosis. The multiple sclerosis patients were children and adolescents ranging in age from 6 to 15 years. Results and caveats for the whole study, not just this receptor: The multiple sclerosis patient group was slightly younger than the control group. Direct clustering with F measure showed strong co-clustering of samples prepared in the same batch, prompting a batch-effect correction. Significantly higher frequencies in patients than in controls were found for five TRBV segments, including TRBV5-6, TRBV5-1 and TRBV20-1. Normalized Chao1 diversity was significantly lower in multiple sclerosis patients than controls, suggesting substantial peripheral T-cell clonal expansion.

The junction shows trimming of 4 bases on V and 4 bases on J, and the gene matches do not reach 12 bases of it. Measured from the cysteine to the phenylalanine, the CDR3 is 17 residues long. Just the 51-base CDR3 DNA is kept, in frame starting at base 1. About this clonotype itself: Its antigen remains undetermined. It has no much larger one-base neighbor in the sample; base qualities were not kept.

The clonotype originates from a girl aged 5 to 17 with multiple sclerosis. Sequencing used blood. This chain is built from TRBV12-3 or TRBV12-4 and TRBJ1-2, with 10 central nucleotides matching TRBD1. The CDR3: CASSSSTGGVNIYGYTF. The DNA is as follows: TGTGCCAGCAGTTCCTCGACAGGGGGCGTTAACATCTATGGCTACACCTTC.